This TCR beta chain comes out of a study of CD8 T cells in Susac syndrome. An input of 0.5 to 1 ug of RNA was subjected to reverse transcription using random hexamers. Multiplex PCR with immunoSEQ amplified the TCR beta CDR3 across 54 Vbeta and 13 Jbeta. TCRdb re-derived calls from the immunoSEQ multiplex PCR reads in MiXCR, one entry per CDR3 protein. In the table there are 200,000 to 300,000 distinct CDR3 sequences, just under 95% of which are singletons. Germline V CDR1 and CDR2: DFQATT, SNEGSKA (reference sequence). V lost 5 bases and J lost 6; bases outside the gene matches: 3. This CDR3 is built from 11 residues.

The receptor was isolated from a human donor with multiple sclerosis. Material: CD4+ T cells from PBMCs. This sequence joins TRBV20-1 and TRBJ1-1; 7 nucleotides line up with TRBD1. The CDR3 here is CSARGTAEAFF. The CDR3 bases are TGCAGTGCTCGCGGGACAGCTGAAGCTTTCTTT.